This entry lists 9 T cell receptor beta chains sequenced from one sample in a study of shared T cell receptors in the human thymus. Clones were sequenced by immunoSEQ multiplex PCR, and TCRdb holds only the in-frame ones, with some missing. Among hundreds of thousands of clones listed, around three quarters were seen once. These same records also appear under a second study, on human thymus T cells.

Sequencing was performed on thymocytes. The origin of the receptors is a boy under two years old with a congenital heart defect.

The chain recombines TRBV10-1 with TRBJ2-1, with 12 bases identical to TRBD2. The CDR3 covers 17 residues. Germline CDR1 and CDR2: WNHNN and SYGVQD (reference sequence). The V segment lost 0 bases and the J segment 5 bases; nucleotides outside the gene matches: 5. The CDR3 here is CASSESTSGRSHNEQFF. The CDR3, as DNA: TGCGCCAGCAGTGAGTCCACTAGCGGGAGGTCCCACAATGAGCAGTTCTTC.

The V call is TRBV28, the J call TRBJ2-3; TRBD1 matches at 8 bases. In germline, CDR1 is MDHEN, CDR2 SYDVKM. CDR3 length equals 18 residues. V shed 3 bases, J shed 3 bases, and the junction held 14 bases outside the gene matches. The CDR3 is CASSFSQGARRLTDTQYF. CDR3 in DNA: TGTGCCAGCAGTTTTAGCCAGGGGGCGCGACGTCTGACAGATACGCAGTATTTT.

The chain links TRBV28 to TRBJ2-7; possible D gene TRBD1, 8 bases. Looked up from germline, CDR1 is MDHEN and CDR2 is SYDVKM. Trimming removed 6 bases at V and 5 bases at J, with 17 bases between. The length of the CDR3 is 14 residues. Here the CDR3 DNA reads TGTGCCAGCAGCCCAGCGGGGACAGGACACGAGCAGTACTTC. Protein product: CASSPAGTGHEQYF.

The CDR3 DNA reads TGCGCCAGCAGCCAAGAGGCGAGGTACCCCACGGACAATGAGCAGTTCTTC. Its protein product is CASSQEARYPTDNEQFF. This chain uses TRBV4-3 with TRBJ2-1; D not certain. This CDR3 spans 17 amino acids. V dropped 0 bases and J dropped 5 bases, with 17 bases sitting between them. CDR1 is LGHNA, CDR2 YSLEER, per germline.

This chain joins TRBV19 and TRBJ1-5; D unclear. The CDR3 length is 16 residues. The germline V gene encodes CDR1 LNHDA and CDR2 SQIVND (reference sequence). The V end lost 5 bases, the J end lost 1 base, and 15 bases lay between the germline ends. The CDR3 region is CASSVLGVRSNQPQHF. CDR3 coding DNA: TGTGCCAGTAGTGTCCTCGGGGTCCGGAGCAATCAGCCCCAGCATTTT.

The gene calls are TRBV27 and TRBJ2-1; 8 bases are a match to TRBD2. V dropped 9 bases and J dropped 8; count of bases not matched to a gene: 18. Germline CDR1 and CDR2: MNHEY and SMNVEV (reference sequence). This CDR3 region has 16 residues. DNA for the CDR3: TGTGCCAGTACCCCGGGGGGGGGTGGCAGGTCGGATGAGCAGTTCTTC. Translating it yields CASTPGGGGRSDEQFF.

The chain uses TRBV10-1 and TRBJ1-4; a possible D gene is TRBD1 (5 bases). Looked up from germline, CDR1 is WNHNN and CDR2 is SYGVQD (reference sequence). Trimming took off 8 bases at V and 8 bases at J, with 12 bases between the two ends. CDR3 size: 12 residues. DNA of the CDR3: TGCGCCAGCTTCGGACACTCAGAAAAACTGTTTTTT. The encoded protein is CASFGHSEKLFF.

The rearrangement links TRBV12-5 to TRBJ2-3; perhaps TRBD1 as D (6 bases). CDR3 length: 16 residues. Trimming stripped 7 bases from V and 1 base from J, with 18 bases between. Germline loops: CDR1 LGHNT, CDR2 FRNRAP. The CDR3 DNA sequence: TGTGCTAGTGCCCAAAGAGGGGGTGCCGGCACAGATACGCAGTATTTT. Protein sequence: CASAQRGGAGTDTQYF.

A few counts support this clone. The V gene is TRBV30, the J gene TRBJ2-2; possible D gene TRBD2, 6 bases. The CDR3 covers 18 residues. V lost 3 bases and J 0 bases, leaving 20 bases between the germline ends. Germline loops: CDR1 GTSNPN, CDR2 SVGIG (reference sequence). The CDR3 reads CAWSAPSGAPSNTGELFF. The DNA for the CDR3 is TGTGCCTGGAGCGCCCCATCGGGAGCACCTTCGAACACCGGGGAGCTGTTTTTT.